This T cell receptor beta chain was profiled in a study of post-analysis software for immune sequencing data (dated by TCRdb to the mid-2010s). Describing the broader study: Recorded disease courses included relapsing-remitting, secondary progressive and progressive-relapsing multiple sclerosis, with some patients lacking subtype annotation. The patient repertoires were set against 10 to 11 previously published healthy control repertoires from donors whose ages ranged from roughly 6 to 27 years. A subset of samples was prepared in parallel using single-end sample barcoding, then pooled and co-amplified after Illumina adapter ligation.

Its CDR3 holds 15 amino acids, cysteine through phenylalanine. The sequence is cut down to CDR3 DNA, 45 bases in frame from base 1. CDR1 is given as MNHNY and CDR2 as SVGAGI, both from the germline V gene (reference sequence). The germline ends are 9 bases apart after V is trimmed by 0 bases and J by 1 base. The method behind the library was PCR. The sequencing machine was an Illumina HiSeq 2500. To reduce PCR and sequencing biases, unique molecular identifiers were built into the TCR beta cDNA libraries. Per 1 to 10 million input T cells, some 500,000 cDNA molecules were obtained, such that each molecule approximated one T cell. The patient libraries were prepared and sequenced with the same protocol used for the earlier healthy control dataset. Samples belonging to the same batch were prepared together, multiplexed and sequenced on a shared HiSeq lane. The original methods were these. Raw barcoded reads were processed with MIGEC, and single-read molecular identifier groups were discarded before consensus assembly and CDR3 extraction. VDJtools was used for post-analysis of the clonotype tables, with diversity normalized by down-sampling every dataset to the smallest sample size. In repertoire overlap clustering, CDR3 amino acid sequences, but not nucleotide sequences, were matched to correct batch-related cross-sample contamination. In TCRdb, the public reads were trimmed at Q25 with fastp and aligned with MiXCR, with productive beta chains retained. Each entry is one CDR3 protein sequence, shown with its most common DNA and genes. The V and J calls follow TCRdb's processing rather than the paper's. In this sample the table shows around 180,000 distinct CDR3 sequences, 30% of which occur a single time. The top ten clones comprise approximately 1.5% of the sample.

To demonstrate the VDJtools post-analysis software, TCR beta repertoires were profiled from the peripheral blood of more than 10 young patients with multiple sclerosis. Multiple sclerosis patients were children and adolescents aged about 6 to 15 years. On this clonotype itself: No antigen is known for it. Per-base quality was not reported, and no clone a single base away is much larger than it.

Study-wide conclusions, independent of this receptor: The multiple sclerosis patient group was slightly younger than the control group. Patients showed significantly higher frequencies than controls for five TRBV segments, among them TRBV5-6, TRBV5-1 and TRBV20-1. Significantly lower normalized Chao1 diversity was found in multiple sclerosis patients than in controls, suggesting substantial peripheral T-cell clonal expansion. Direct clustering with F measure revealed strong co-clustering of samples prepared in the same batch, which led to a batch-effect correction.

Recombination linked TRBV6-6 to TRBJ1-1; no D segment can be confidently identified. The sequenced sample was blood. This clonotype was sampled from a girl aged 5-17 years with multiple sclerosis. The DNA sequence is TGTGCCAGCAGTTACTCGAGTGGCGGGAACACTGAAGCTTTCTTT. The encoded protein is CASSYSSGGNTEAFF.